This T cell receptor beta chain was captured by sequencing in a study of a mutant IDH1 vaccine in newly diagnosed glioma. Method: immunoSEQ multiplex PCR; TCRdb's copy keeps in-frame clones and lacks some. The data contain 8,500 to 14,000 clones, around 81% of them singletons. Comments on this clone: Its antigen is still unknown.

The germline V gene encodes CDR1 GTSNPN and CDR2 SVGIG (reference sequence). This CDR3 has 16 residues. The V and J ends lost 3 bases and 5 bases respectively, with 22 bases between them. Time point indicated: week 47, end of study. Each dose of the vaccine consisted of 300 ug of mutant IDH1 20-mer peptide, with topical imiquimod. This TCR was recovered from a young man with glioma. The starting material was PBMCs, obtained from a glioma patient whose treatment included an IDH1 peptide vaccine. The rearrangement links TRBV30 to TRBJ1-2, with D uncertain. The CDR3 DNA follows: TGTGCCTGGAGACGCCTAAGGACGCCGAATGGGTATGGCTACACCTTC. Protein: CAWRRLRTPNGYGYTF. The whole variable domain, remainder taken from reference TRBV30 and TRBJ1-2, is SQTIHQWPATLVQPVGSPLSLECTVEGTSNPNLYWYRQAAGRGLQLLFYSVGIGQISSEVPQNLSASRPQDRQFILSSKKLLLSDSGFYLCAWRRLRTPNGYGYTFGSGTRLTVV.